The 2 T cell receptor beta chains below come from one sample, sequenced in a study of stem cell transplantation in POMP-related autoinflammatory disease. Clones were read by immunoSEQ multiplex PCR, and TCRdb kept only the in-frame ones, dropping some. Among about 26,000 clones listed, about 81% were seen once. The source was CD4+ T cells from PBMCs, collected before stem cell transplantation. The receptors derive from a human donor with POMP-related autoinflammation and immune dysregulation (PRAID).

The chain is built from TRBV19 and TRBJ1-1; D perhaps matches TRBD1 (5 bases). The CDR3 spans 15 residues. Germline-derived CDR1 and CDR2 are LNHDA and SQIVND (reference sequence). The ends were cut back, 7 bases at V and 3 bases at J, with 18 bases in the middle. The CDR3 DNA reads TGTGCCAGTACCGGGGGGTTAAAGATATACACTGAAGCTTTCTTT. This encodes CASTGGLKIYTEAFF. Full variable domain (remainder filled in from reference TRBV19 and TRBJ1-1): DGGITQSPKYLFRKEGQNVTLSCEQNLNHDAMYWYRQDPGQGLRLIYYSQIVNDFQKGDIAEGYSVSREKKESFPLTVTSAQKNPTAFYLCASTGGLKIYTEAFFGQGTRLTVV.

The genes are TRBV18 and TRBJ1-3; no reliable D call. Germline lookup yields CDR1 KGHSH and CDR2 LQKENI. The CDR3 is 17 amino acids. Trimming cost V 3 bases and J 5 bases, with 20 bases left between them. This chain's CDR3 is CASSPGTDRGSRNTIYF. CDR3 bases: TGTGCCAGCTCACCCGGTACGGACCGGGGATCGAGAAACACCATATATTTT.